Included here is one T cell receptor (beta chain) sequence, with context. This clonotype occurred many times. Its antigen is not yet known. Per-base qualities were not stored, and no clone one base away is much larger. Reading from cysteine to phenylalanine, the CDR3 counts 15 amino acids. Of all the DNA, just the CDR3 is kept, 45 bases in frame from base 1. CDR1 and CDR2, looked up from the germline V gene (reference sequence), are SGHAT and FQDESV. At the junction V is shortened by 2 bases and J by 0 bases, with 10 bases in between. Amplification of TCR beta CDR3 regions was carried out from RNA transcripts. The TCR CDR3 was subjected to a first round of RT-PCR using the HTBI primer set and the Qiagen OneStep RT-PCR kit. A second multiplex PCR round built the libraries, followed by size selection and purification. Sequencing of the libraries was done on an Illumina HiSeq2000 using paired-end 100 bp reads. From the authors' description of their analysis: SOAPnuke was used to process the raw data, with reads discarded if the reads contained adapters or uncalled bases, had a mean Phred below 15, or lacked an exact constant-primer or identifier match. COPE v1.2.5 was used to merge high-quality paired reads, and clonotypes were defined as unique nucleotide sequences. MiTCR v1.1 was used to align the clonotypes against IMGT TRBV, TRBD and TRBJ reference segments. The analysis included only V-J combinations with a frequency above 0.0001, which together covered 99.2% of the repertoires. A TCS score was defined as the ratio of F50 (clonal expansion) to E x V (chaos), with BLOSUM62-based TCRdist applied between CDR3 peptides within each V-J. Welch's t-statistics and random forest reduced fewer than 600 V-J features to 13, which were used in a naive Bayes classifier (R e1071). TCRdb took the public reads, trimmed them with fastp at Q25, ran MiXCR for clone calling and kept in-frame beta chains. Every CDR3 protein is listed once, alongside the most common genes and DNA of its rows. In this record, the V and J calls reflect TCRdb's handling and not the investigators' own analysis. Counted in this sample were about 400,000 distinct CDR3 sequences; roughly 13% of them appeared once. Around a tenth of the sample belongs to the ten largest clones.

The sample comes from a study of T cells in Graves' hyperthyroidism and ophthalmopathy (dated by TCRdb to between 2018 and 2021). General notes on the study: Peripheral blood was sampled at the time of initial diagnosis, prior to any treatment. TCR V-J signatures able to tell the groups apart were searched for in a discovery cohort of 90 to 100 patients, of whom about 40 had Graves' ophthalmopathy and about 60 had stable Graves' hyperthyroidism. The paper describes TCR Vbeta CDR3 sequencing of 135 peripheral blood samples, made up of some 42 ophthalmopathy patients, roughly 80 hyperthyroidism patients and about 17 progressor patients. The 80 to 100 discovery patients were randomly divided into training and test sets at a 7:3 ratio. The study also compared thyroid tissue and blood T-cell repertoires from a handful of Graves' hyperthyroidism patients. Prospective prediction of ophthalmopathy was tested in an independent validation cohort consisting of roughly 20 hyperthyroidism patients and 17 patients who later progressed to ophthalmopathy. Once sampling was done, hyperthyroidism patients were given methimazole at a starting dose of 30 mg daily, whereas ophthalmopathy patients were given high-dose intravenous methylprednisolone. Findings and caveats that apply to the study as a whole: A 13 V-J signature model separated ophthalmopathy from stable hyperthyroidism, with approximately 87% sensitivity and roughly 81% specificity in cross-validation and 80%/75% in testing. In validation, the model predicted progression to ophthalmopathy a median of roughly six months before onset, with approximately 68% sensitivity and about 72% specificity. Most expanded thyroid clonotypes (frequency above 0.001) were also found in blood, which suggests that blood repertoires may mirror thyroid immune responses. Sample size was not statistically predetermined, and investigators were not blinded to group allocation.

A patient counted as having stable Graves' hyperthyroidism if no progression to ophthalmopathy occurred over 18 months of follow-up. The hyperthyroidism patients were between 18 and 65 years old and newly diagnosed, with a disease duration of less than 2 months. Any patient with an uncontrolled infection, another autoimmune disease, pregnancy or lactation was excluded. Diagnoses were based on clinical symptoms, serum thyroxine and TRAb, thyroid ultrasound and orbital computed tomography. PBMCs were isolated from about 9 ml of fresh peripheral blood by Ficoll-Paque density gradient centrifugation. Total RNA was extracted using Trizol reagent, and RNA quality was assessed on an Agilent 2100 Bioanalyzer.

The material sequenced was blood. This TCR was recovered from a woman between 18 and 29 years old with Graves' hyperthyroidism. The sequence joins TRBV11-1 to TRBJ1-1; the D gene cannot be resolved reliably. The sequenced DNA: TGTGCCAGCAGCTTATACAAGAGCATGAACACTGAAGCTTTCTTT. Protein translation: CASSLYKSMNTEAFF.